This T cell receptor (beta chain) came from a study of blood T cell repertoires in COVID-19. Per the original methods: Reference gene primer amplification in the assay estimated nucleated cell counts. The assay was immunoSEQ multiplex PCR, and TCRdb's table has in-frame clones only and misses some. V, J and clone size are those of that table, while D and trimming were read from the DNA. The repertoire holds roughly 160,000 clones, with around 80% as singletons. CDR1 and CDR2 from the germline V gene are MNHEY and SVGEGT. This CDR3 spans 16 amino acids. V dropped 4 bases and J dropped 5; count of bases not matched to a gene: 8.

The TCR was taken from a woman in her sixties or seventies with acute or convalescent COVID-19. The rearrangement links TRBV6-2 or TRBV6-3 to TRBJ2-7, with 13 bases aligning to TRBD2. The specimen sequenced was peripheral blood. The CDR3 DNA sequence: TGTGCCAGCAGTTTCCAGGGACTAGCGGGGCGCAACGAGCAGTACTTC. It codes for CASSFQGLAGRNEQYF.